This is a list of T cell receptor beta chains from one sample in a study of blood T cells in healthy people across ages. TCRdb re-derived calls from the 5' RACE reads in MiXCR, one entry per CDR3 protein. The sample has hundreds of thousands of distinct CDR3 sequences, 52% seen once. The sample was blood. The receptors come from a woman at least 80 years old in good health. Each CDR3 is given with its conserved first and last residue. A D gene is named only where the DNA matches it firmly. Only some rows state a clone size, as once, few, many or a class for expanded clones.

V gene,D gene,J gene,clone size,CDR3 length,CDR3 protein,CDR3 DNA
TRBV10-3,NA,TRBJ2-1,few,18,CAISESSSRDSYYNEQFF,TGTGCCATCAGTGAGTCGAGTAGTAGGGACTCCTACTACAATGAGCAGTTCTTC
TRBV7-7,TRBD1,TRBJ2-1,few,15,CASSLEGAAYNEQFF,TGTGCTAGCAGCTTAGAGGGGGCGGCCTACAATGAGCAGTTCTTC
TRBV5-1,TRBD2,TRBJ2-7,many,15,CASSLAGTSSYEQYF,TGCGCCAGCAGCTTAGCCGGGACTAGCAGCTACGAGCAGTACTTC
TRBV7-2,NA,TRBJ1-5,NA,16,CASSLYAGSAERPQHF,TGTGCCAGCAGCTTATATGCAGGGAGCGCAGAGCGGCCCCAGCATTTT
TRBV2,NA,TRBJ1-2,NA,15,CASRALTGKRDGYTF,TGTGCCAGCAGAGCCCTGACGGGGAAGCGGGATGGCTACACCTTC
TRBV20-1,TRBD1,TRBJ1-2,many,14,CSARRGQGPYGYTF,TGCAGTGCTAGAAGGGGACAGGGGCCCTATGGCTACACCTTC
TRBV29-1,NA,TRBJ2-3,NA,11,CSVGGEDTQYF,TGCAGCGTTGGGGGGGAAGATACGCAGTATTTT
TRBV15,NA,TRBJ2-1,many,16,CATSRDRQGIGNEQFF,TGTGCCACCAGCAGAGATAGGCAGGGCATTGGGAATGAGCAGTTCTTC
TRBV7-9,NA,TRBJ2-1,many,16,CASSSSRGDRYNEQFF,TGTGCCAGCAGCTCCTCAAGGGGGGACAGATACAATGAGCAGTTCTTC
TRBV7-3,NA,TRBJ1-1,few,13,CASSLEPSTEAFF,TGTGCCAGCAGCCTTGAGCCCAGCACTGAAGCTTTCTTT
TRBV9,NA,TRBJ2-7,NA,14,CASSVDPGDYEQYF,TGTGCCAGCAGCGTAGACCCGGGAGACTACGAGCAGTACTTC
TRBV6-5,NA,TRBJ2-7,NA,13,CASKGRAHYEQYF,TGTGCCAGCAAGGGGAGAGCACACTACGAGCAGTACTTC
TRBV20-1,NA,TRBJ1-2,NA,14,CSARVGGRTYGYTF,TGCAGTGCTAGAGTCGGGGGGCGCACCTATGGCTACACCTTC
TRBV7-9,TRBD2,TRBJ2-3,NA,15,CASSLGGRRADTQYF,TGTGCCAGCAGCTTAGGCGGGAGGCGCGCAGATACGCAGTATTTT
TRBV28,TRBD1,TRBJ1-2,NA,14,CASSQGGTNYGYTF,TGTGCCAGCTCTCAGGGGGGTACTAACTATGGCTACACCTTC
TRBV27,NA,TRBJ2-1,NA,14,CASSLEPRLYEQFF,TGTGCCAGCAGTTTAGAGCCTAGATTGTATGAGCAGTTCTTC
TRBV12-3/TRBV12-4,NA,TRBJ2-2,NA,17,CASSFPWTMPGTGELFF,TGTGCCAGCAGTTTCCCTTGGACTATGCCGGGGACCGGGGAACTGTTTTTT
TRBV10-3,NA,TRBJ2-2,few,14,CAAMRQENTGELFF,TGTGCCGCGATGCGACAGGAGAACACCGGGGAGCTGTTTTTT
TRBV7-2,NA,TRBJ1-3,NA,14,CASSSLISGNTIYF,TGTGCCAGCAGCTCCCTAATCTCTGGAAACACCATATATTTT
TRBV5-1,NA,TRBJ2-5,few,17,CASSFGLAWGMLETQYF,TGCGCCAGCAGCTTCGGTCTAGCATGGGGTATGTTGGAGACCCAGTACTTC
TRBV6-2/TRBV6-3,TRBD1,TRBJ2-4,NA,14,CATARTGAQNIQYF,TGTGCCACTGCGAGGACAGGGGCCCAAAACATTCAGTACTTC
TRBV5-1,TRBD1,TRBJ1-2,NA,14,CASRPGGGEGGYTF,TGCGCCAGCAGACCAGGGGGGGGCGAGGGTGGCTACACCTTC
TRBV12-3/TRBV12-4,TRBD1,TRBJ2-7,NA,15,CASRRSTGGNYEQYF,TGTGCCAGCAGAAGATCGACAGGGGGCAACTACGAGCAGTACTTC
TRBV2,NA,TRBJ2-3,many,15,CASSEFGGPTDTQYF,TGTGCCAGCAGTGAATTTGGCGGGCCCACAGATACGCAGTATTTT
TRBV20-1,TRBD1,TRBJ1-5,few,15,CSALTGTGESQPQHF,TGCAGTGCTCTGACCGGGACAGGAGAAAGCCAGCCCCAGCATTTT
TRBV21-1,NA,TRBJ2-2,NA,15,CASPKGDGWAGELFF,TGTGCCAGCCCCAAAGGGGACGGTTGGGCCGGGGAGCTGTTTTTT
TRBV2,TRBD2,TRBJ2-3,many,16,CASSEGRLADTDTQYF,TGTGCCAGCAGTGAAGGTCGGCTAGCGGACACAGATACGCAGTATTTT
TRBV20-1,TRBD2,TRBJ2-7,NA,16,CSAREISGRVFYEQYF,TGCAGTGCTAGAGAGATTAGCGGGAGGGTCTTCTACGAGCAGTACTTC
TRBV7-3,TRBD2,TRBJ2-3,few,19,CASSLTVGLAIPGWDTQYF,TGTGCCAGCAGCTTAACGGTGGGACTAGCGATCCCAGGATGGGATACGCAGTATTTT
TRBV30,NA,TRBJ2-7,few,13,CAWTPVRVGEQYF,TGTGCCTGGACCCCGGTGCGGGTCGGCGAGCAGTACTTC
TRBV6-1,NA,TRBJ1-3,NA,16,CASRRDGATLGNTIYF,TGTGCCAGCAGGAGGGACGGAGCTACCCTCGGAAACACCATATATTTT
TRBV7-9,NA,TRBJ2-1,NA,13,CVSSLPGDNGQFF,TGTGTCAGCAGTCTACCAGGGGACAATGGACAGTTCTTC
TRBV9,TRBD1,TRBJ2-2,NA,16,CASSVTGGSGSGELFF,TGTGCCAGCAGCGTTACAGGGGGGTCCGGGTCCGGGGAGCTGTTTTTT
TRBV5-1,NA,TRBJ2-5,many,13,CASSSRPQETQYF,TGCGCCAGCAGCTCGCGACCCCAAGAGACCCAGTACTTC
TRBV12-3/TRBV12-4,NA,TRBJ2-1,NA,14,CASRILSRYNEQFF,TGTGCCAGCCGAATTCTGTCCCGATACAATGAGCAGTTCTTC
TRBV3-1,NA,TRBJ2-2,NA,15,CASSQDRRNTGELFF,TGTGCCAGCAGCCAAGATAGGAGGAACACCGGGGAGCTGTTTTTT
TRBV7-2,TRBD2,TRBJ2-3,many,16,CASSPLAGASPDTQYF,TGTGCCAGCAGCCCACTAGCGGGAGCCTCCCCAGATACGCAGTATTTT
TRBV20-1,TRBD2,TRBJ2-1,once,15,CSATPGLAIPNEQFF,TGCAGTGCTACTCCGGGACTAGCGATCCCCAATGAGCAGTTCTTC
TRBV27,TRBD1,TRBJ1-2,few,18,CASSPTGTGLKWEYGYTF,TGTGCCAGCAGTCCCACCGGGACAGGGTTAAAGTGGGAGTATGGCTACACCTTC
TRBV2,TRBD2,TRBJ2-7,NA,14,CASSGGAYTYEQYF,TGTGCCAGCTCGGGGGGTGCCTACACCTACGAGCAGTACTTC
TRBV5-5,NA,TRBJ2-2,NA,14,CASSYRPGTGELFF,TGTGCCAGCAGCTACAGGCCTGGCACCGGGGAGCTGTTTTTT
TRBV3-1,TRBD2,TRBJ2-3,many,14,CASSQGLATDTQYF,TGTGCCAGCAGCCAGGGACTAGCAACAGATACGCAGTATTTT
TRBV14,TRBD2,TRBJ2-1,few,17,CASSQSSGRISYNEQFF,TGTGCCAGCAGCCAATCTAGCGGGAGGATCTCCTACAATGAGCAGTTCTTC
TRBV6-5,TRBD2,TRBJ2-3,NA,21,CASSYSIALHPDAGDTDTQYF,TGTGCCAGCAGTTACTCGATCGCACTTCATCCTGATGCGGGGGACACAGATACGCAGTATTTT
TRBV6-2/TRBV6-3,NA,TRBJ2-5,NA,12,CASSYTTETQYF,TGTGCCAGCAGTTATACCACCGAGACCCAGTACTTC
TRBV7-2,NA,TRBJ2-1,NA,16,CASSLQGRSLYNEQFF,TGTGCCAGCAGCTTACAGGGGCGCTCCCTCTACAATGAGCAGTTCTTC
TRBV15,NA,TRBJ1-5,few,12,CATGRANQPQHF,TGTGCCACCGGCCGAGCAAATCAGCCCCAGCATTTT
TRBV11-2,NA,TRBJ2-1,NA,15,CASSLDSYSYNEQFF,TGTGCCAGCAGCTTAGACAGTTACTCCTACAATGAGCAGTTCTTC
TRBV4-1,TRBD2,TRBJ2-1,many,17,CASSQAFGGGAGNEQFF,TGCGCCAGCAGCCAAGCTTTTGGCGGGGGGGCCGGGAATGAGCAGTTCTTC
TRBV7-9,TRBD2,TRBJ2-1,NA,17,CASSRNPRGSVGDEQFF,TGTGCCAGCAGCAGGAACCCGCGGGGGTCCGTGGGCGATGAGCAGTTCTTC
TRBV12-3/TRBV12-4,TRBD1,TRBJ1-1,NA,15,CASSLVTGGGTEAFF,TGTGCCAGCAGTTTAGTGACAGGGGGCGGGACTGAAGCTTTCTTT
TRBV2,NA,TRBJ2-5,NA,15,CASSEARGGYETQYF,TGTGCCAGCAGTGAAGCAAGAGGAGGGTACGAGACCCAGTACTTC
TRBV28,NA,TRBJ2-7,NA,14,CASSRARQGDEQYF,TGTGCCAGCAGTAGGGCCAGGCAAGGCGACGAGCAGTACTTC
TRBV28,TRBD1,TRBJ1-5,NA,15,CASSPDREGSQPQHF,TGTGCCAGCAGCCCGGACAGGGAGGGAAGTCAGCCCCAGCATTTT